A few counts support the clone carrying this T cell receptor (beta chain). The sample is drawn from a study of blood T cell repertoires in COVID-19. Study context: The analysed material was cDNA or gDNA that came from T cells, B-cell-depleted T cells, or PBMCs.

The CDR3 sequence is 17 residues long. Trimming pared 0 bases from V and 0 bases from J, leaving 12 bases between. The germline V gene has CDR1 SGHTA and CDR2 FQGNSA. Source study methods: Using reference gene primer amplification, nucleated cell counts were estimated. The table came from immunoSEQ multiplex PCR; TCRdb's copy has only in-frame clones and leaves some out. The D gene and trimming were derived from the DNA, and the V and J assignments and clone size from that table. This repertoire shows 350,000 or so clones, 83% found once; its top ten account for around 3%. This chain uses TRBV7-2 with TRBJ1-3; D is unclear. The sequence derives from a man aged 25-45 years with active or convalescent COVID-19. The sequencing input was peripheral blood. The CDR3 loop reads CASSLALLRDSGNTIYF. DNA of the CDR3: TGTGCCAGCAGCTTAGCGCTACTCCGGGACTCTGGAAACACCATATATTTT.